The 15 T cell receptor beta chains presented below share a single source sample, sequenced in a study of shared clonotypes between healthy human individuals. Using immunoSEQ multiplex PCR, the repertoire was profiled, and TCRdb retains in-frame clones only, with some absent. The sample lists roughly 1.4 million clones, 97% to 99% occurring once. The sequenced sample consisted of naive CD4+ T cells sorted from blood. Subset of the sample: CD45RA+ positively selected. The receptors stem from a man aged 30 to 45 in good health.

J is TRBJ2-2 and V is TRBV14; D unclear. Germline-derived CDR1 and CDR2 are SGHDN and FVKESK. V was pared by 0 bases and J by 4 bases, with 12 bases between. The CDR3 extends over 16 amino acids. The chain's CDR3 is CASSQEIVSITGELFF. The CDR3 coding sequence is TGTGCCAGCAGCCAAGAAATCGTCAGTATCACCGGGGAGCTGTTTTTT.

The V call is TRBV7-8, the J call TRBJ2-1, with 7 positions matching TRBD2. Per the germline V gene, CDR1 is SGHVS and CDR2 is FQNEAQ. The J segment lost 1 base and the V segment lost 4 bases, leaving 16 bases of the junction unmatched. The CDR3 totals 19 residues. CDR3 nucleotide sequence: TGTGCCAGCAGCTCCGAACTTTTGTGGGGAGGGGAGTCCTACAATGAGCAGTTCTTC. Its translation: CASSSELLWGGESYNEQFF.

As DNA, the CDR3 is TGTGCCAGCAGCGGTAGTGGTCGGGGGGAGCTGTTTTTT. Translating gives CASSGSGRGELFF. The rearrangement joins TRBV9 to TRBJ2-2; D gene ambiguous. The V end was cut by 3 bases, the J end by 8 bases, with 11 bases between. Germline CDR1 and CDR2: SGDLS and YYNGEE. The CDR3 has 13 residues.

For this clone: The same CDR3 also results from other DNA sequences found in this sample. The rearrangement joins TRBV9 to TRBJ1-3; TRBD1 agrees at 9 bases. CDR1 and CDR2 from the germline V gene are SGDLS and YYNGEE. This CDR3 has 14 residues. With V trimmed by 2 bases and J by 4 bases, 1 base remained unmatched. The CDR3 sequence is CASSVTGGGNTIYF. In DNA, the CDR3 is TGTGCCAGCAGCGTTACAGGGGGCGGAAACACCATATATTTT.

This chain uses TRBV6-5 with TRBJ1-4, with 7 nucleotides matching TRBD1. Germline V gene sequence: CDR1 MNHEY, CDR2 SVGAGI. The CDR3 is 15 amino acids. After removal of 6 bases from V and 8 bases from J, the junction contained 12 bases not matched to a gene. The CDR3 DNA reads TGTGCCAGCAGGCCCTGGGGAGGGGGCCAGGAAAAACTGTTTTTT. Protein sequence: CASRPWGGGQEKLFF.

The rearrangement links TRBV5-4 to TRBJ2-3, with 10 positions matching TRBD2. The V and J ends lost 4 bases and 4 bases, in that order; junction bases with no gene match: 12. The CDR3 consists of 17 residues. Germline V gene data show CDR1 as SGHNT and CDR2 as YYREEE (reference sequence). The CDR3 nucleotides are TGTGCCAGCAGCAAGGCCCTAGCGGGAGTTTTCGCAGATACGCAGTATTTT. Its translation is CASSKALAGVFADTQYF.

The CDR3 spells CASSEVSGVTEAFF. In DNA, the CDR3 is TGTGCCAGCAGTGAAGTCTCAGGGGTAACTGAAGCTTTCTTT. The chain is built from TRBV2 and TRBJ1-1; possible D gene TRBD1, 6 bases. V was shortened by 1 base and J by 5 bases, with 11 bases between the two germline ends. The CDR3 runs to 14 residues. Germline loops: CDR1 SNHLY, CDR2 FYNNEI. The full variable domain, rest sourced from reference TRBV2 and TRBJ1-1, is EPEVTQTPSHQVTQMGQEVILRCVPISNHLYFYWYRQILGQKVEFLVSFYNNEISEKSEIFDDQFSVERPDGSNFTLKIRSTKLEDSAMYFCASSEVSGVTEAFFGQGTRLTVV.

The chain has TRBV9 and TRBJ2-7; 8 nucleotides align to TRBD1. The V gene end was trimmed by 0 bases and the J gene end by 0 bases; junction bases not matched to a gene: 5. The CDR3 extends over 16 amino acids. Germline CDR1 is SGDLS and CDR2 is YYNGEE. The CDR3 DNA is TGTGCCAGCAGCGTAGAGCCTACAGGGGGCTCCTACGAGCAGTACTTC. This sequence encodes CASSVEPTGGSYEQYF.

V usage is TRBV7-2 and J usage is TRBJ2-2; weak D call: TRBD2 (6 bases). Germline assignment: CDR1 SGHTA and CDR2 FQGNSA. This CDR3 has 15 amino acids. The V end lost 5 bases, the J end lost 6 bases, and 16 bases lay between the germline ends. Written as DNA, the CDR3 is TGTGCCAGCAGCGTGACTAGGGGCCTGCCCGGGGAGCTGTTTTTT. Protein: CASSVTRGLPGELFF.

The V gene is TRBV11-2, the J gene TRBJ2-5; D is perhaps TRBD1 (6 bases). This CDR3 is 15 amino acids long. Germline CDR1 is SGHAT and CDR2 is FQNNGV. With 2 bases removed from V and 9 bases from J, the gap between germline ends came to 19 bases. The CDR3 spells CASSLTAGTPEAQYF. The CDR3 bases are TGTGCCAGCAGCTTAACCGCTGGGACACCCGAGGCCCAGTACTTC.

The chain is built from TRBV7-6 and TRBJ2-5; TRBD1 might be the D (5 bases). Per germline, CDR1 SGHVS and CDR2 FNYEAQ. V gave up 4 bases and J gave up 5 bases, with 20 bases separating them. The CDR3 contains 16 residues. CDR3 in amino acids: CASSSQVFGAVETQYF. CDR3 coding DNA: TGTGCCAGCAGCTCCCAGGTTTTTGGGGCGGTTGAGACCCAGTACTTC.

In this sample, this clone turned up once. The chain carries TRBV19 and TRBJ1-1, with 7 bases identical to TRBD1. J gave up 5 bases and V 1 base, and 10 bases lay outside the gene matches. Germline lookup yields CDR1 LNHDA and CDR2 SQIVND (reference sequence). The CDR3 runs 16 residues. The CDR3: CASSIAPTGRTTEAFF. CDR3 sequence (DNA): TGTGCCAGTAGTATAGCTCCGACAGGGAGAACAACTGAAGCTTTCTTT.

This chain connects TRBV28 to TRBJ2-7; a weak D match, TRBD1 (6 bases). The CDR3 has 14 amino acids. CDR1 is MDHEN and CDR2 is SYDVKM in the germline V gene. V lost 6 bases, J lost 4 bases, and 16 bases lay in between. The DNA for the CDR3 is TGTGCCAGCAGGCATACAGGGAAGTTATACGAGCAGTACTTC. This encodes CASRHTGKLYEQYF. Full variable domain (missing parts from reference TRBV28 and TRBJ2-7): DVKVTQSSRYLVKRTGEKVFLECVQDMDHENMFWYRQDPGLGLRLIYFSYDVKMKEKGDIPEGYSVSREKKERFSLILESASTNQTSMYLCASRHTGKLYEQYFGPGTRLTVT.

This clone was detected only once. The CDR3 protein is CASSLFAPDTQYF. The CDR3 DNA reads TGTGCCAGCAGCTTATTTGCCCCAGATACGCAGTATTTT. The chain carries TRBV7-9 and TRBJ2-3; no definite D call. Germline V gene lookup returns CDR1 SEHNR and CDR2 FQNEAQ (reference sequence). There are 13 residues in the CDR3. V gave up 2 bases and J gave up 4 bases, with 7 bases separating them.

The chain uses TRBV28 and TRBJ1-5; TRBD1 matches at 8 bases. The CDR3 extends over 15 amino acids. The V and J ends lost 5 bases and 2 bases, in that order; junction bases with no gene match: 5. CDR1 MDHEN and CDR2 SYDVKM come from the germline V gene. The CDR3 bases are TGTGCCAGCAGTCCGATGACAGGGGGCAATCAGCCCCAGCATTTT. Translated, it gives CASSPMTGGNQPQHF.